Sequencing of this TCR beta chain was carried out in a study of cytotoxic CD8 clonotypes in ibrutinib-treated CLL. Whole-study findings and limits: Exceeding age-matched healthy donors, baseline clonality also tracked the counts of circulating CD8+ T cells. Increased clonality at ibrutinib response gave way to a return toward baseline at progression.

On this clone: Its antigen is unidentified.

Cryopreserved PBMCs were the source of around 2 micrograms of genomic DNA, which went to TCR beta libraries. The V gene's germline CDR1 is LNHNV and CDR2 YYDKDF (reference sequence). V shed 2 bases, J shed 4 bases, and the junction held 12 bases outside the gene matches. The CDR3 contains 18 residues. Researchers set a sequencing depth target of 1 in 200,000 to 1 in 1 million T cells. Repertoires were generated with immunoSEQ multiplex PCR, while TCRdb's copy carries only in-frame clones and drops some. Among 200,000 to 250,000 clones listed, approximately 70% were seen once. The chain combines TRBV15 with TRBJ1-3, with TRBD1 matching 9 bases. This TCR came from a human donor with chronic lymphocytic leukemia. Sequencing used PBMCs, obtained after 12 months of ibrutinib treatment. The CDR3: CATSRPGTGSLGGNTIYF. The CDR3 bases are TGTGCCACCAGCAGACCCGGGACAGGGAGTCTTGGAGGAAACACCATATATTTT. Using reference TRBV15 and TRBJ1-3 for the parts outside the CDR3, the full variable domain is DAMVIQNPRYQVTQFGKPVTLSCSQTLNHNVMYWYQQKSSQAPKLLFHYYDKDFNNEADTPDNFQSRRPNTSFCFLDIRSPGLGDTAMYLCATSRPGTGSLGGNTIYFGEGSWLTVV.